This passage covers 21 T cell receptor beta chains from one sample sequenced in a study of blood T cell repertoires in COVID-19. Produced via immunoSEQ multiplex PCR; TCRdb's table is partial and in-frame only. The data show 200,000 to 250,000 clones, approximately 89% seen once. The specimen was PBMCs or T cells enriched from blood (not recorded which). These receptors came from a woman between 25 and 40 years old who had been exposed to COVID-19.

The chain links TRBV10-3 to TRBJ1-5; D uncertain. The CDR3 covers 13 residues. Germline-derived CDR1 and CDR2 are ENHRY and SYGVKD. V was pared by 2 bases and J by 7 bases, with 9 bases between. The CDR3 bases are TGTGCCATCAGTGAGGGGCTCATACAGCCCCAGCATTTT. This translates into CAISEGLIQPQHF.

V usage is TRBV5-1 and J usage is TRBJ1-1; no clear D gene. V dropped 4 bases and J dropped 0 bases, with 10 bases sitting between them. CDR3 size: 14 residues. From germline, CDR1 is SGHRS and CDR2 YFSETQ. The chain's CDR3 is CASSKQNLNTEAFF. Here the CDR3 DNA reads TGCGCCAGCAGCAAACAGAATTTGAACACTGAAGCTTTCTTT.

The chain carries TRBV6-6 and TRBJ1-1; D remains ambiguous. Per germline, CDR1 MNHNY and CDR2 SVGAGI (reference sequence). The CDR3 extends over 15 amino acids. V dropped 0 bases and J dropped 1 base, with 9 bases sitting between them. The CDR3 bases are TGTGCCAGCAGTTACTCGTGGACTTCGAACACTGAAGCTTTCTTT. Residues: CASSYSWTSNTEAFF.

The chain is built from TRBV3-1 (or the pseudogene TRBV3-2) and TRBJ1-1, with 9 bases fitting TRBD1. From germline, CDR1 is LGHDT and CDR2 YNNKEL (reference sequence). J gave up 0 bases and V 1 base, and 6 bases lay outside the gene matches. The CDR3 has 17 residues. This CDR3 reads CASSQGGQGLLNTEAFF. CDR3 DNA: TGTGCCAGCAGCCAAGGGGGACAGGGCTTACTGAACACTGAAGCTTTCTTT.

This clone was seen a single time. The chain joins TRBV6-6 to TRBJ1-1; D remains ambiguous. This CDR3 has 14 amino acids. CDR1 is MNHNY and CDR2 is SVGAGI in the germline V gene (reference sequence). The V end was cut by 6 bases, the J end by 1 base, with 12 bases between. The CDR3 here is CASSQILSNTEAFF. Here the CDR3 DNA reads TGTGCCAGCAGCCAAATACTTTCGAACACTGAAGCTTTCTTT.

The chain recombines TRBV10-1 with TRBJ2-7, with D perhaps TRBD1 (6 bases). This CDR3 region has 14 residues. Per germline, CDR1 WNHNN and CDR2 SYGVQD (reference sequence). V gave up 2 bases and J gave up 3 bases, with 11 bases separating them. Written as DNA, the CDR3 is TGCGCCAGCAGTGAGCTCGACAGGATCTACGAGCAGTACTTC. Its translation is CASSELDRIYEQYF.

This chain uses TRBV14 with TRBJ1-5; D possibly corresponds to TRBD1 (6 bases). This CDR3 has 15 residues. Germline-derived CDR1 and CDR2 are SGHDN and FVKESK. V lost 4 bases and J 4 bases, leaving 14 bases between the germline ends. The CDR3 spells CASSLGGSGNQPQHF. The CDR3, as DNA: TGTGCCAGCAGCCTAGGGGGTAGTGGGAATCAGCCCCAGCATTTT.

CDR3 loop: CASSIRQGTNGYTF. CDR3 DNA: TGTGCCAGTAGTATCCGGCAGGGGACGAATGGCTACACCTTC. This chain uses TRBV19 with TRBJ1-2; tentatively, D is TRBD1 (6 bases). CDR3 length equals 14 residues. In germline, CDR1 is LNHDA, CDR2 SQIVND (reference sequence). V lost 3 bases, J lost 6 bases, and 14 bases lay in between. Filled out from reference TRBV19 and TRBJ1-2, the complete variable domain reads DGGITQSPKYLFRKEGQNVTLSCEQNLNHDAMYWYRQDPGQGLRLIYYSQIVNDFQKGDIAEGYSVSREKKESFPLTVTSAQKNPTAFYLCASSIRQGTNGYTFGSGTRLTVV.

V gene TRBV19 combines with J gene TRBJ2-7; no reliable D call. The V gene lost 9 bases and the J gene lost 0 bases, with 18 bases spanning the gap. There are 15 residues in the CDR3. Germline loops: CDR1 LNHDA, CDR2 SQIVND (reference sequence). DNA for the CDR3: TGTGCCAGCCGGTCTCACTCCTCTAGCTCCTACGAGCAGTACTTC. It codes for CASRSHSSSSYEQYF.

This chain joins TRBV4-1 and TRBJ2-1; 9 positions agree with TRBD2. The length of the CDR3 is 16 residues. Per the germline V gene, CDR1 is MGHRA and CDR2 is YSYEKL. V was pared by 4 bases and J by 3 bases, with 7 bases of the junction left unmatched. DNA for the CDR3: TGCGCCAGCAGCCCCCTGACTAGCGGACACTACAATGAGCAGTTCTTC. Translating gives CASSPLTSGHYNEQFF.

In its sample, this clone was seen once. The chain links TRBV18 to TRBJ2-1; perhaps TRBD2 as D (6 bases). The CDR3 is made up of 16 amino acids. Germline values: CDR1 KGHSH, CDR2 LQKENI. Trimming cost V 4 bases and J 5 bases, with 18 bases left between them. The CDR3 nucleotides read TGTGCCAGCTCACGTACCGGGGACTGGGTTAACAATGAGCAGTTCTTC. It is translated as CASSRTGDWVNNEQFF.

The chain recombines TRBV5-1 with TRBJ2-1; no clear D gene. V gave up 0 bases and J gave up 8 bases, with 6 bases separating them. The CDR3 runs 12 residues. Germline V gene data show CDR1 as SGHRS and CDR2 as YFSETQ. CDR3 sequence reads: CASSLARDEQFF. CDR3 coding DNA: TGCGCCAGCAGCTTGGCACGCGATGAGCAGTTCTTC.

The rearrangement links TRBV28 to TRBJ2-7; 13 nucleotides match TRBD2. Germline V gene sequence: CDR1 MDHEN, CDR2 SYDVKM. This CDR3 comprises 16 residues. J lost 5 bases, V lost 8 bases, and 12 bases had no gene match. The CDR3 DNA reads TGTGCCAGCGCGCCCAGACTAGCGGGAGGAGGGGACGAGCAGTACTTC. Residues: CASAPRLAGGGDEQYF.

The rearrangement uses TRBV6-5 and TRBJ1-1; 8 bases are shared with TRBD1. The germline gives CDR1 MNHEY, CDR2 SVGAGI. With 8 bases clipped from V and 5 bases from J, the junction kept 13 bases outside the gene matches. This CDR3 is built from 15 residues. The CDR3 DNA reads TGTGCCAGCCAAAGGGGGGGCAGGGGGCATACTGAAGCTTTCTTT. The encoded protein is CASQRGGRGHTEAFF.

This clone was observed once. This rearrangement joins TRBV4-1 to TRBJ2-3; 8 bases are shared with TRBD2. V was pared by 2 bases and J by 3 bases, with 7 bases of the junction left unmatched. The CDR3 runs to 16 residues. Looked up from germline, CDR1 is MGHRA and CDR2 is YSYEKL. CDR3 in DNA: TGCGCCAGCAGCCAACCGGGACTAGTTCAGACAGATACGCAGTATTTT. Residues: CASSQPGLVQTDTQYF.

V usage is TRBV28 and J usage is TRBJ1-2, with TRBD1 identical over 7 bases. Trimming removed 10 bases from V and 5 bases from J; junction bases left unmatched: 19. This CDR3 is built from 16 residues. Germline V gene lookup returns CDR1 MDHEN and CDR2 SYDVKM. CDR3 in DNA: TGTGCCACCTTCAACTGGGGGCCGACAGGGAGTTATGGCTACACCTTC. Its translation: CATFNWGPTGSYGYTF.

V usage is TRBV4-1 and J usage is TRBJ2-5; TRBD2 matches 9 bases. The CDR3 has 15 amino acids. The V gene's germline CDR1 is MGHRA and CDR2 YSYEKL. J gave up 5 bases and V 0 bases, and 4 bases lay outside the gene matches. CDR3 region: CASSQDPSGMETQYF. The CDR3 DNA reads TGCGCCAGCAGCCAAGATCCTAGCGGGATGGAGACCCAGTACTTC.

The chain couples TRBV9 to TRBJ1-1; the D gene is possibly TRBD1 (5 bases). Trimming removed 0 bases from V and 6 bases from J, with 15 bases in between. The CDR3 spans 15 residues. The germline CDR1 and CDR2 sequences are SGDLS and YYNGEE. The CDR3 DNA reads TGTGCCAGCAGCGTAGAACGGCAGGGAAAGGCTGAAGCTTTCTTT. Encoded protein: CASSVERQGKAEAFF.

V usage is TRBV5-1 and J usage is TRBJ1-2; the D is unclear. Germline CDR1 and CDR2: SGHRS and YFSETQ. V was cut by 0 bases and J by 4 bases, with 7 bases left in between. This CDR3 has 13 amino acids. CDR3 loop: CASSLAGSYGYTF. In nucleotides, the CDR3 is TGCGCCAGCAGCTTGGCGGGGTCCTATGGCTACACCTTC.

This clone was detected once. This chain joins TRBV11-2 and TRBJ1-1; 8 bases align to TRBD1. This CDR3 has 13 residues. From germline, CDR1 is SGHAT and CDR2 FQNNGV. V was clipped by 4 bases and J by 13 bases; unmatched bases: 11. The CDR3 DNA sequence: TGTGCCAGCAGCTACCGGACAGGGCAAAGGGATTTCTTT. It specifies CASSYRTGQRDFF.

The chain employs TRBV19 and TRBJ2-7; a possible D gene is TRBD2 (6 bases). V was shortened by 6 bases and J by 5 bases, with 20 bases between the two germline ends. CDR3 length equals 15 residues. CDR1 and CDR2 from the germline V gene are LNHDA and SQIVND (reference sequence). The DNA for the CDR3 is TGTGCCAGTAGCCCAAGGCAGGGAGTAGCGGACGAGCAGTACTTC. Residues: CASSPRQGVADEQYF.